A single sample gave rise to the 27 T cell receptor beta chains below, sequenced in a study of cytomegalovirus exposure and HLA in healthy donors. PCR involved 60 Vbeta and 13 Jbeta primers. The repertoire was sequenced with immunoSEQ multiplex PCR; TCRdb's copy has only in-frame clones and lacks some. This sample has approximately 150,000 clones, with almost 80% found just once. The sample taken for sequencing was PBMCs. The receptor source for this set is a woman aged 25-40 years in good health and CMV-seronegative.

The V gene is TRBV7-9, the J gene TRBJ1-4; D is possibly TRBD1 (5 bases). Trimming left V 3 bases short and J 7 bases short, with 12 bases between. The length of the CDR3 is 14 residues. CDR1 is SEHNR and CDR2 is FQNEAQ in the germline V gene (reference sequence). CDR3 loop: CASSFRQGGEKLFF. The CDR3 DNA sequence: TGTGCCAGCAGCTTTCGGCAGGGTGGTGAAAAACTGTTTTTT.

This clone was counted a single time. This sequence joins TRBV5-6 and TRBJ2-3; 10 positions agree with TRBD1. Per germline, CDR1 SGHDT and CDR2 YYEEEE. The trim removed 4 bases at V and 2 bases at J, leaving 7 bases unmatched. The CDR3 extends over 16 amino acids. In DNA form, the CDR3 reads TGTGCCAGCAGCCCCGGGACAGGGGCGACCACAGATACGCAGTATTTT. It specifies CASSPGTGATTDTQYF.

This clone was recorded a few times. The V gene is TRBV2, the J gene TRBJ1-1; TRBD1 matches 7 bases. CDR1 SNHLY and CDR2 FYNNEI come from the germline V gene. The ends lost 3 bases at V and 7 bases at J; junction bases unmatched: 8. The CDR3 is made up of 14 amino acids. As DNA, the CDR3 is TGTGCCAGCAGTGATACACAGGGGCAGGGTGAAGCTTTCTTT. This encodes CASSDTQGQGEAFF.

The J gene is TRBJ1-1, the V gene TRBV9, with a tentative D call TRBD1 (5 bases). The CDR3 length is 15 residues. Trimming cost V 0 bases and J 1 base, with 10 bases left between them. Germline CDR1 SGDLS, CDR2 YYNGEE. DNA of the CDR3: TGTGCCAGCAGCGTAGAGGGAGGGGCGAACACTGAAGCTTTCTTT. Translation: CASSVEGGANTEAFF.

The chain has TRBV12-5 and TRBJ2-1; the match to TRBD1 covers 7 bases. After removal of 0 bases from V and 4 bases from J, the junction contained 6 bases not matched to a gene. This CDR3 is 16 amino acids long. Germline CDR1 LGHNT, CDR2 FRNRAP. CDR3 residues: CASGLVDRASYNEQFF. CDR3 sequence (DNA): TGTGCTAGTGGTTTGGTCGACAGGGCTTCATACAATGAGCAGTTCTTC.

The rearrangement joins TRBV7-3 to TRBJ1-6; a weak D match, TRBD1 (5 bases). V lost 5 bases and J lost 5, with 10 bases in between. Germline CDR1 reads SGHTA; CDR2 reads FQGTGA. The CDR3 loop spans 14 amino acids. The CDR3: CASSRGGDNSPLHF. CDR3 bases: TGTGCCAGCAGCCGGGGGGGGGATAATTCACCCCTCCACTTT.

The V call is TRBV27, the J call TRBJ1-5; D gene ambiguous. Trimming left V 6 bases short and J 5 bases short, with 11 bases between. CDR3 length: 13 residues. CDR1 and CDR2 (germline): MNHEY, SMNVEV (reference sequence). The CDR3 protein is CASSSWAHQPQHF. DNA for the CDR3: TGTGCCAGCAGCTCGTGGGCCCATCAGCCCCAGCATTTT.

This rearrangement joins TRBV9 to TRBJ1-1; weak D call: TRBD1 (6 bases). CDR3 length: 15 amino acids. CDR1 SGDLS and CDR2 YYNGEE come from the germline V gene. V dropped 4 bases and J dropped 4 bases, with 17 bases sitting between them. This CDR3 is CASSLAGDESTEAFF. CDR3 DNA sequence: TGTGCCAGCAGCTTGGCAGGGGATGAGAGCACTGAAGCTTTCTTT.

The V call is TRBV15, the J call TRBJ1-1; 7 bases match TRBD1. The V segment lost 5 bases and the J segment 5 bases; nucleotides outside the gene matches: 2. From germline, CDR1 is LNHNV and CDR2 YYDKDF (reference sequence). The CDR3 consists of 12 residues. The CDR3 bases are TGTGCCACCAGCGGGACAGTGACTGAAGCTTTCTTT. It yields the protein CATSGTVTEAFF. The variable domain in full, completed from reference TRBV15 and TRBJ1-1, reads DAMVIQNPRYQVTQFGKPVTLSCSQTLNHNVMYWYQQKSSQAPKLLFHYYDKDFNNEADTPDNFQSRRPNTSFCFLDIRSPGLGDTAMYLCATSGTVTEAFFGQGTRLTVV.

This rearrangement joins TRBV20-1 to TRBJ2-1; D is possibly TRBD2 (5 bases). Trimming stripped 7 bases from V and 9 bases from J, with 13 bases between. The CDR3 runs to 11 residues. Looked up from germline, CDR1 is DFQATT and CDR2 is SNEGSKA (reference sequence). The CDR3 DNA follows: TGCAGTGGTGGGGAGCTGGTTGAGCAGTTCTTC. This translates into CSGGELVEQFF.

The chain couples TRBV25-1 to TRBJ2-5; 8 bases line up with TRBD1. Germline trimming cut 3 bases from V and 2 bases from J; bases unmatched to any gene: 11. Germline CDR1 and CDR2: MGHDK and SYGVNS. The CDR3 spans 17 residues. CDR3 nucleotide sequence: TGTGCCAGCAGTGATTTTCAGGGGGCCCGGGCTCAAGAGACCCAGTACTTC. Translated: CASSDFQGARAQETQYF.

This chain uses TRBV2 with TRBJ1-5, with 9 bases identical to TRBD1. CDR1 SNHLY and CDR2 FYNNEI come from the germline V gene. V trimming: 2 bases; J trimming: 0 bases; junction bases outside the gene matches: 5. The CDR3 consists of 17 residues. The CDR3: CASSERGQGISNQPQHF. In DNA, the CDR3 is TGTGCCAGCAGTGAAAGGGGACAGGGAATTAGCAATCAGCCCCAGCATTTT.

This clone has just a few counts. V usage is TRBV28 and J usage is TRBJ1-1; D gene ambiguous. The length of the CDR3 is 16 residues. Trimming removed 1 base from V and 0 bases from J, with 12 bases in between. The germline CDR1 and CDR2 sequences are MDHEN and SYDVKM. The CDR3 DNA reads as TGTGCCAGCAGTTTATTCCGACTGAGGTTGAACACTGAAGCTTTCTTT. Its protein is CASSLFRLRLNTEAFF. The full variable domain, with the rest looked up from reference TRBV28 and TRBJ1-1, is DVKVTQSSRYLVKRTGEKVFLECVQDMDHENMFWYRQDPGLGLRLIYFSYDVKMKEKGDIPEGYSVSREKKERFSLILESASTNQTSMYLCASSLFRLRLNTEAFFGQGTRLTVV.

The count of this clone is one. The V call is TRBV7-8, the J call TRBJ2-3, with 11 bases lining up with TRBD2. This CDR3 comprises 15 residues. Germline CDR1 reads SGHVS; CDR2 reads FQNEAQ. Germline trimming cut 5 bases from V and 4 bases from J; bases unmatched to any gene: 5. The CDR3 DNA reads TGTGCCAGCAGCGGAGGGACTAGCGGCGCAGATACGCAGTATTTT. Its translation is CASSGGTSGADTQYF.

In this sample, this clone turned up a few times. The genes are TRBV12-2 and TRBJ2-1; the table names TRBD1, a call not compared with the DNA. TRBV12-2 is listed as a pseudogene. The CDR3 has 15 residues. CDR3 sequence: CASRLRQDSYNEQFF. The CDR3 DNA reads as TGTGCAAGTCGCTTAAGGCAGGACTCCTACAATGAGCAGTTCTTC.

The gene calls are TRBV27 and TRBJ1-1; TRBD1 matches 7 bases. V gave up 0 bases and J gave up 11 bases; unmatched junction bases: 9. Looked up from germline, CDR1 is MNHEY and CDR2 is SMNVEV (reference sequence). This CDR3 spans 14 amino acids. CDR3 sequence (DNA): TGTGCCAGCAGTTTATCCTCGGGACAGCCCTTGGCTTTCTTT. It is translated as CASSLSSGQPLAFF.

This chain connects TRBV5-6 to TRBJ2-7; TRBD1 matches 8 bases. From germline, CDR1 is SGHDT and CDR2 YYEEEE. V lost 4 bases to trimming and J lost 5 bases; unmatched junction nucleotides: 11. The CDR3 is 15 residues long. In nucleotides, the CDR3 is TGTGCCAGCAGCCCCTTGGGACAGGTTATCCACGAGCAGTACTTC. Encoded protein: CASSPLGQVIHEQYF.

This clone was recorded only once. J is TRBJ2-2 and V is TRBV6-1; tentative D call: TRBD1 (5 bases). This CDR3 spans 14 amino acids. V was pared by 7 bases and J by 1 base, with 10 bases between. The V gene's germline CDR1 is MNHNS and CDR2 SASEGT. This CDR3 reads CASTPDRNTGELFF. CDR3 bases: TGTGCCAGCACTCCCGACAGGAACACCGGGGAGCTGTTTTTT.

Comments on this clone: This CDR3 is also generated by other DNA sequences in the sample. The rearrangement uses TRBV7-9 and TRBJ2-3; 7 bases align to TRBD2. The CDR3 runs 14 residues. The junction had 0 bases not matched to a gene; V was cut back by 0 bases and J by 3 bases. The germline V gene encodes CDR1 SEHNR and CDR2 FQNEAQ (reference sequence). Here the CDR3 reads CASSLAGGTDTQYF. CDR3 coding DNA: TGTGCCAGCAGCTTAGCGGGGGGGACAGATACGCAGTATTTT.

DNA for the CDR3: TGCGCCAGCAGCCAGGGGGCAGGGTGGACTGAAGCTTTCTTT. Its protein is CASSQGAGWTEAFF. The V gene is TRBV4-1, the J gene TRBJ1-1; TRBD1 might be the D (6 bases). This CDR3 is 14 amino acids long. V was trimmed by 3 bases and J by 5 bases, leaving 13 bases between them. Looked up from germline, CDR1 is MGHRA and CDR2 is YSYEKL.

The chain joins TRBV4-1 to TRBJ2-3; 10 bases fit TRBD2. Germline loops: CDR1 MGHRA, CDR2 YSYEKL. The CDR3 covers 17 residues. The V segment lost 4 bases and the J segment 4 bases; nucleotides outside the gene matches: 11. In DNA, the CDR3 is TGCGCCAGCAGCCCTTTTGGCCAGCGGGGGGGGGCAGATACGCAGTATTTT. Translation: CASSPFGQRGGADTQYF.

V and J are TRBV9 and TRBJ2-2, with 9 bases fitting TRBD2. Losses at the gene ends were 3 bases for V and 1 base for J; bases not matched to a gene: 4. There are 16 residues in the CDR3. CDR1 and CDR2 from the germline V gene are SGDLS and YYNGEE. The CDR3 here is CASSALSGGNTGELFF. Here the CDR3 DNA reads TGTGCCAGCAGCGCCCTTAGCGGGGGGAACACCGGGGAGCTGTTTTTT.

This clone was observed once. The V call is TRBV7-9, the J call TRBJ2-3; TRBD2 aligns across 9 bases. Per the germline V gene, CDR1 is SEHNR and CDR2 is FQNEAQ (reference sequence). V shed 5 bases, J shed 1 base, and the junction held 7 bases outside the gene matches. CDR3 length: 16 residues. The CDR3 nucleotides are TGTGCCAGCAGCCCGCCGGAGCGGGGGGGCACAGATACGCAGTATTTT. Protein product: CASSPPERGGTDTQYF.

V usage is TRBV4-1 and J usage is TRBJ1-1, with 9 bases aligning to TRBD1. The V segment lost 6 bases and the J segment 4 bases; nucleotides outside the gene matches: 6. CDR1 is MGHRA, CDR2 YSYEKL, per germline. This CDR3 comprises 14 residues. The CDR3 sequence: CASSKNRGPTEAFF. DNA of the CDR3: TGCGCCAGCAGTAAGAACAGGGGGCCCACTGAAGCTTTCTTT.

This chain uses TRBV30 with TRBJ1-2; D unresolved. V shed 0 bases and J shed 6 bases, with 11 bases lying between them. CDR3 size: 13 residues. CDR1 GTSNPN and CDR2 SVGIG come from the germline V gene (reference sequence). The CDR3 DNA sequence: TGTGCCTGGAGTGTACACCACCTTCATGGCTACACCTTC. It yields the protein CAWSVHHLHGYTF. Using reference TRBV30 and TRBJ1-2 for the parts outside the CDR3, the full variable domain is SQTIHQWPATLVQPVGSPLSLECTVEGTSNPNLYWYRQAAGRGLQLLFYSVGIGQISSEVPQNLSASRPQDRQFILSSKKLLLSDSGFYLCAWSVHHLHGYTFGSGTRLTVV.

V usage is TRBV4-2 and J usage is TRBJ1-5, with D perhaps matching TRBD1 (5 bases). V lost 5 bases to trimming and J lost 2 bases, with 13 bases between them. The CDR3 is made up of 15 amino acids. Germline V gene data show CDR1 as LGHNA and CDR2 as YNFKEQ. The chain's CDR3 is CASSSQGSGNQPQHF. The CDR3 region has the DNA TGTGCCAGCAGCAGTCAGGGTTCGGGCAATCAGCCCCAGCATTTT.

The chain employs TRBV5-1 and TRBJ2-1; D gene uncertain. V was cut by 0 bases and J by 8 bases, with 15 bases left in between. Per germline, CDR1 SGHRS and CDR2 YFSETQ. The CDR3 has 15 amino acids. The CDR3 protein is CASSLGVRGIDEQFF. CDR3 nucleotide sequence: TGCGCCAGCAGCTTGGGGGTTCGAGGAATCGATGAGCAGTTCTTC.